The entry below describes one T cell receptor (beta chain). Its specific antigen is unknown. One base away there is no much larger clone; base qualities are not given. The entry originates in a study of T cell responses to AZD1222 COVID-19 vaccine (dated by TCRdb to the early 2020s). As for the study more broadly: AZD1222 recipients given second doses at about 4 weeks or at about 12 weeks were pooled, since spike-specific TCR depth and breadth were not found to differ between the two schedules. TCR sequencing was performed for roughly 250 trial participants, of whom around 200 were given two doses of AZD1222 and some 26 were given two doses of MenACWY control vaccine. Enrollment into the trials was organized by age into subgroups of 18-55, 56-69 and 70-plus years, and those subgroups contained approximately 150, 30 and 60 TCR-sequenced participants, respectively. Overall study outcomes, separate from this receptor: Most participants were white British and females outnumbered males, and the authors suggested that clonal diversity may have been underestimated. The 56-69-year group was small, and its depth increase did not reach significance, likely because of low power. Spike-specific TCR breadth and depth rose significantly after two AZD1222 doses compared with day 0 and with MenACWY recipients. Only a handful of AZD1222 recipients were SARS-CoV-2 seropositive at baseline, limiting conclusions about previously exposed vaccinees. Because no day 14 peak-response samples were available, the repertoires could be characterized only after the peak T cell response. The whole spike protein was spanned by vaccine-associated CD4 TCRs, and dominant responses were seen in regions 160-218 and 743-854. Reportedly, almost half of the unique spike-specific TCRs recognized epitopes lying outside the regions that are mutated in the B.1.351 and B.1.1.7 variants.

The germline V gene provides CDR1 ENHRY and CDR2 SYGVKD. The CDR3 sequence holds 15 residues, the cysteine and phenylalanine included. The read is trimmed to its CDR3 DNA, 45 bases read in frame from base 1. V loses 0 bases, J loses 3 bases, and the germline ends lie 11 bases apart. The CDR3 regions of human TCRbeta chains were analyzed by immunosequencing. Per the original workflow: Repertoire TCRs were matched against a reference library of SARS-CoV-2-specific TCRs generated with the MIRA antigen-specificity platform. Breadth was defined as the fraction of unique TCRs that were SARS-CoV-2-associated. Depth was defined as the fraction of total T cells that were SARS-CoV-2-associated. Using the MIRA data, each spike-specific TCR was assigned both to the spike region to which the TCR was reactive and to a CD4 or CD8 class. Log10-transformed breadth and depth values were compared by one-way ANOVA with Sidak's multiple comparisons tests. Not all clones reach the TCRdb copy of this immuneACCESS table, which keeps in-frame sequences only. Checked studies attribute under half of the gap to unresolved V genes and leave the rest unexplained. V and J calls and clone size are given by that table; D and trimming were obtained from the DNA. The sample contains more than 50,000 clones, 70% to 90% of them found a single time. The ten largest clones represent under 6.5% of the sample.

The time point label for this specimen denotes: baseline before first vaccination. Vaccinee samples came from UK trials COV001 and COV002, including a single-blind randomized controlled phase 2/3 trial of AZD1222 (ChAdOx1 nCoV-19) in healthy adults. For TCRbeta chain sequencing, PBMC samples from trial participants were taken at day 0 and at day 28 after the second dose. The source material was peripheral blood, sampled on day 0 of AZD1222 vaccination. This chain joins TRBV10-3 to TRBJ1-2, with an unclear D gene assignment. The sequence was obtained from an adult in good health. The DNA is TGTGCCATCAGTGAGTCGAGCCAGGCCTACTATGGCTACACCTTC. Its protein product is CAISESSQAYYGYTF.